This T cell receptor (beta chain) is drawn from a study of immune characterization of retroperitoneal liposarcoma. TCRdb analysed the PCR reads with MiXCR anew, one entry per CDR3 protein. The sample includes fewer than 13,000 distinct CDR3 sequences, about 27% of them seen just once. The clonotype originates from a male donor with retroperitoneal liposarcoma. Input material: tumor tissue.

The CDR3 reads CASTSSRTGGSNEQFF. The CDR3 nucleotides are TGTGCCAGCACATCTTCCAGGACAGGGGGTTCCAATGAGCAGTTCTTC. The chain is built from TRBV7-6 and TRBJ2-1; 10 nucleotides align to TRBD1. The germline V gene encodes CDR1 SGHVS and CDR2 FNYEAQ. The CDR3 contains 16 residues. The J segment lost 6 bases and the V segment lost 7 bases, leaving 12 bases of the junction unmatched.